This T cell receptor beta chain was found in a study of low-dose radiotherapy and immunotherapy resistance in tumors (dated 2022 in TCRdb). In terms of the full investigation: Cohort 1 received 0.5 Gy per fraction every 2 weeks, with a prescribed total PTV dose of 6.5 Gy. No randomization into treatment groups was done for the people taking part in the trial. Cohort 2 received 1 Gy per fraction every two weeks, with a total of 13 Gy over 26 weeks. Starting on cycle 1 day 1, patients took 300 mg of aspirin by mouth once daily for four cycles. Eight patients were included in the translational analysis, namely three from the first dose cohort plus the first five from the second dose cohort. Nivolumab and ipilimumab were both given intravenously, with nivolumab at a 240 mg flat dose every two weeks and ipilimumab at 1 mg/kg every six weeks. Cyclophosphamide 200 mg/m2 was administered intravenously every two weeks, one day before each radiation and immunotherapy administration.

Reading the label with the study, this specimen's time point is: after trial treatment. The treatment or condition label corresponds to: LDRT plus nivolumab, ipilimumab, low-dose cyclophosphamide and aspirin (RACIN trial). Donors were enrolled in RACIN, a single-arm phase I dose-escalation trial combining nivolumab, ipilimumab, aspirin, low-dose cyclophosphamide and low-dose radiotherapy. Patients with advanced, TIL-negative solid tumors were considered eligible. The CDR3 has 13 amino acids, counting the end cysteine and phenylalanine. The sequence is cut down to CDR3 DNA, 39 bases in frame from base 1. Reading the germline V gene gives CDR1 SGHVS and CDR2 FQNEAQ. The trim is 5 bases for V and 3 bases for J, with a gap of 11 bases between the germline ends. Sequencer: Illumina HiSeq 2500. To make first-strand cDNA, Superscript III was used along with a set of TRAV- and TRBV-specific primers so that both the TCRalpha and TCRbeta chains were covered. TCRs were amplified with Phusion for 20 PCR cycles, with a constant-region primer paired with the adapter attached to the V primers. The isolated mRNA was amplified using the MessageAmp II aRNA Amplification Kit, with in vitro transcription performed for 16 hours at 37 degrees C. The Dynabeads mRNA DIRECT Purification Kit was used to isolate the mRNA for TCR sequencing. Indexed Illumina adapters were added in a second Phusion PCR of 25 to 30 cycles, and the PCR products were purified with AMPure XP beads. From the authors' description of their analysis: Using custom Perl scripts, TCR sequences encoding the same protein were pooled, out-of-frame sequences were removed, and the abundance of each clonotype was computed. Any TCR sequence supported by only a single read was excluded from analysis. Repertoire metrics included Shannon entropy, Gini index, clonality, richness, and frequency of TCRs shared between repertoires. Using fastp trimming at Q25 and MiXCR clonotype assembly, TCRdb reanalyzed the public sequencing data and kept in-frame beta chains. Entries that share a CDR3 protein sequence are merged under the most common genes and DNA. TCRdb, not the original authors, processed these V and J calls. The sample profile shows some 94,000 distinct CDR3 sequences; 20% to 25% of them were found once. Over 10% of the sample is taken by the ten largest.

Many counts were recorded for this clonotype. No antigen is known for it. No base quality values were provided; no much bigger clone lies one nucleotide off. The receptor's source is a female donor with ovarian cancer. Sequences were derived from PBMCs, sampled after low-dose radiotherapy plus immunotherapy. The sequence joins TRBV7-8 to TRBJ2-7, with the D call perhaps TRBD1 or TRBD2, each one matching 6 bases. The CDR3 amino acid sequence is: CASSPRGDYEQYF. The DNA sequence reads TGTGCCAGCAGCCCGAGGGGGGACTACGAGCAGTACTTC.